The rows below give T cell receptor beta chains drawn from one sample of a study of long-term antiretroviral therapy in people with HIV. The assay was immunoSEQ multiplex PCR, and TCRdb's table has in-frame clones only and misses some. The top ten hold 1.9% of the sample, which has some 33,000 clones, around 97% seen once. The sequencing here drew on unsorted PBMCs, taken 7.6 years after starting antiretroviral therapy. These receptors were collected from a man aged 25 to 40 with HIV. Each CDR3 is given with its conserved first and last residue. The D gene is left open where the match is weak. Clone size, where shown, is once, few, many, or a class for clones that have expanded.

J: TRBJ2-7
D: NA
size: NA
length: 11
V: TRBV6-5
CDR3: CASSYRERQYF
DNA: TGTGCCAGCAGTTACAGGGAACGGCAGTACTTC

J: TRBJ2-3
D: TRBD1
size: NA
length: 14
V: TRBV7-9
CDR3: CATQAGTGEDTQYF
DNA: TGTGCCACCCAAGCCGGGACAGGGGAAGATACGCAGTATTTT

J: TRBJ2-4
D: NA
size: NA
length: 16
V: TRBV27
CDR3: CASSFISAVDRRVQYF
DNA: TGTGCCAGCAGTTTTATTAGCGCAGTGGACAGGAGGGTTCAGTACTTC

J: TRBJ1-1
D: TRBD1
size: NA
length: 16
V: TRBV19
CDR3: CASSPAWRTGVPEAFF
DNA: TGTGCCAGTAGTCCTGCCTGGCGGACAGGGGTACCTGAAGCTTTCTTT

J: TRBJ2-7
D: TRBD2
size: NA
length: 14
V: TRBV9
CDR3: CASSLRGGHYEQYF
DNA: TGTGCCAGCAGCCTCCGGGGAGGGCACTACGAGCAGTACTTC

J: TRBJ2-5
D: NA
size: NA
length: 13
V: TRBV2
CDR3: CASSGPPGGTQYF
DNA: TGTGCCAGCAGTGGTCCGCCCGGAGGGACCCAGTACTTC

J: TRBJ2-1
D: TRBD2
size: NA
length: 15
V: TRBV7-6
CDR3: CASSTIAGSYNEQFF
DNA: TGTGCCAGCAGCACCATAGCGGGGAGCTACAATGAGCAGTTCTTC

J: TRBJ1-5
D: NA
size: once
length: 13
V: TRBV6-1
CDR3: CASSGEIRQPQHF
DNA: TGTGCCAGCAGTGGTGAGATAAGGCAGCCCCAGCATTTT

J: TRBJ1-2
D: NA
size: NA
length: 14
V: TRBV10-3
CDR3: CAISESAGWGGYTF
DNA: TGTGCCATCAGTGAGTCGGCAGGGTGGGGTGGCTACACCTTC

J: TRBJ2-7
D: NA
size: NA
length: 15
V: TRBV4-1
CDR3: CASSPRIASSYEQYF
DNA: TGCGCCAGCAGCCCCCGGATTGCCTCCTCCTACGAGCAGTACTTC

J: TRBJ2-1
D: NA
size: NA
length: 14
V: TRBV9
CDR3: CASSVGPPGWEQFF
DNA: TGTGCCAGCAGCGTAGGCCCTCCGGGTTGGGAGCAGTTCTTC

J: TRBJ2-2
D: TRBD1
size: NA
length: 16
V: TRBV5-1
CDR3: CASSPGQGASTGELFF
DNA: TGCGCCAGCAGCCCGGGACAGGGGGCTTCCACCGGGGAGCTGTTTTTT

J: TRBJ2-5
D: NA
size: NA
length: 12
V: TRBV4-2
CDR3: CASSQPGETQYF
DNA: TGTGCCAGCAGCCAACCCGGGGAGACCCAGTACTTC

J: TRBJ2-7
D: NA
size: NA
length: 12
V: TRBV11-1
CDR3: CASSRGGYEQYF
DNA: TGTGCCAGCAGCCGTGGGGGCTACGAGCAGTACTTC

J: TRBJ2-7
D: TRBD1
size: NA
length: 13
V: TRBV4-1
CDR3: CASSPETGFEQYF
DNA: TGCGCCAGCAGCCCGGAGACAGGGTTCGAGCAGTACTTC

J: TRBJ1-1
D: NA
size: NA
length: 14
V: TRBV9
CDR3: CASSTQPGTAEAFF
DNA: TGTGCCAGCAGCACCCAGCCGGGCACGGCTGAAGCTTTCTTT